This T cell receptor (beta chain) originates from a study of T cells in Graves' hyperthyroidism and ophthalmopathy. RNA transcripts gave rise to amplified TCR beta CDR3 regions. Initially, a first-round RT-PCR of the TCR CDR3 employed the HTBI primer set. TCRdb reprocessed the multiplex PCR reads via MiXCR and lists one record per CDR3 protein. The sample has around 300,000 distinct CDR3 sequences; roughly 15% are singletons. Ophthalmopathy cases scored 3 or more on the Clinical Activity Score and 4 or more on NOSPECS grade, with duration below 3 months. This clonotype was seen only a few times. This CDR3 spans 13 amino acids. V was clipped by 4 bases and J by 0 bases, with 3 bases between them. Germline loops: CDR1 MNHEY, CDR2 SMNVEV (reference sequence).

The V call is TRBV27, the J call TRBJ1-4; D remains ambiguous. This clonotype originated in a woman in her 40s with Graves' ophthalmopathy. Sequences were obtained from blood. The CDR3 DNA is TGTGCCAGCAGTTATGCAACTAATGAAAAACTGTTTTTT. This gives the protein CASSYATNEKLFF.